Listed below are T cell receptor beta chains from one sample, sequenced in a study of T cells after yellow fever vaccination. MiXCR was run by TCRdb on the 5' RACE reads, yielding one entry per CDR3 protein. Found here are some 340,000 distinct CDR3 sequences, around 10% of them singletons; the top ten hold 2.5% to 4%. The material sequenced was CD4+ T cells sorted from PBMCs, taken 45 days after the yellow fever booster vaccination. These receptors all come from a man aged 18 to 29 who received the YFV17D yellow fever vaccine. The CDR3 runs from the conserved cysteine through the conserved F or W. The D gene is left open where the match is weak. Only part of the rows carry a size: once, few, many, or a class if the clone is expanded.

v_gene	d_gene	abundance	j_gene	CDR3nt	CDR3aa
TRBV5-6	.	.	TRBJ2-2	TGTGCCAGCAGCTTAGGACAAAGGGCCGGGGAGCTGTTTTTT	CASSLGQRAGELFF
TRBV20-1	TRBD1	.	TRBJ1-4	TGCAGTGCTAGTACAGGGGGCACTAATGAAAAACTGTTTTTT	CSASTGGTNEKLFF
TRBV7-2	.	many	TRBJ2-2	TGTGCCAGCAGCCGTCGCACCGGCACCGGGGAGCTGTTTTTT	CASSRRTGTGELFF
TRBV6-2/TRBV6-3	.	.	TRBJ2-5	TGTGCCAGCAGCTCACAATGGGAGACCCAGTACTTC	CASSSQWETQYF
TRBV7-9	TRBD1	.	TRBJ1-5	TGTGCCAGCAGCCCAAGCGCCGGACAGGGTAGCAATCAGCCCCAGCATTTT	CASSPSAGQGSNQPQHF
TRBV11-1	.	many	TRBJ2-7	TGTGCCAGCAGCTTATTCACAGGGCCGTTCTACGAGCAGTACTTC	CASSLFTGPFYEQYF
TRBV5-4	.	few	TRBJ2-1	TGTGCCAGCAGCTTCCTTTGGGACAATGAGCAGTTCTTC	CASSFLWDNEQFF
TRBV7-3	.	many	TRBJ2-1	TGTGCCAGCAGCTCCGCTGGGGGTCGGGAGCAGTTCTTC	CASSSAGGREQFF
TRBV29-1	.	.	TRBJ2-3	TGCAGCGTTGAAGGGGGGGTGTCCACAGATACGCAGTATTTT	CSVEGGVSTDTQYF
TRBV19	.	few	TRBJ1-3	TGTGCCAGTAGTTCTCCCATCTCTGGAAACACCATATATTTT	CASSSPISGNTIYF
TRBV19	.	.	TRBJ1-1	TGTGCCAGTTACAAGGATTTTTACGACACTGAAGCTTTCTTT	CASYKDFYDTEAFF
TRBV9	.	few	TRBJ2-7	TGTGCCAGCAGCGTAAACGACGAGCAGTACTTC	CASSVNDEQYF
TRBV7-2	TRBD2	many	TRBJ2-7	TGTGCCAGCAGCGGACTAGCGGGGGGGCGACCCTCTACCGCCTCCTACGAGCAGTACTTC	CASSGLAGGRPSTASYEQYF
TRBV20-1	TRBD2	.	TRBJ2-3	TGCAGTCATTCCTTCAGCGGGGGGGGCACAGATACGCAGTATTTT	CSHSFSGGGTDTQYF
TRBV6-1	.	few	TRBJ1-5	TGTGCCAGCAGTGCCTATCAGCCCCAGCATTTT	CASSAYQPQHF
TRBV7-2	.	.	TRBJ2-3	TGTGCCAGCAGCTTAGAACAGGGTGCAGATACGCAGTATTTT	CASSLEQGADTQYF
TRBV6-2/TRBV6-3	.	.	TRBJ1-1	TGTGCCAGCAGTTACTCGGGGGCAGGGTCGGGGAACACTGAAGCTTTCTTT	CASSYSGAGSGNTEAFF
TRBV6-5	TRBD1	.	TRBJ1-2	TGTGCCAGCAGTCCGGGACAGATGGAGGTCGGCTACACCTTC	CASSPGQMEVGYTF
TRBV6-2/TRBV6-3	TRBD2	many	TRBJ2-1	TGTGCCAGCAGTCGGACTAGCGGGGGCAATGAGCAGTTCTTC	CASSRTSGGNEQFF
TRBV7-2	.	few	TRBJ1-2	TGTGCCAGCAGCTTTTACATTAACTATGGCTACACCTTC	CASSFYINYGYTF
TRBV5-1	.	.	TRBJ2-2	TGCGCCAGCAGCTGGCAGGCAGACTTGTCGAACACCGGGGAGCTGTTTTTT	CASSWQADLSNTGELFF
TRBV7-3	.	.	TRBJ1-1	TGTGCCAGCAGCTTAGTAGGACGGGGGGAGGCTGAAGCTTTCTTT	CASSLVGRGEAEAFF
TRBV5-4	TRBD1	few	TRBJ2-5	TGTGCCAGCAGCTTAGGCCGGACAGGGCAAGAGACCCAGTACTTC	CASSLGRTGQETQYF
TRBV4-3	TRBD1	few	TRBJ1-2	TGCGCCAGCAGCCAAGGGGTCGGCAGGGGGACTTCCTATGGCTACACCTTC	CASSQGVGRGTSYGYTF
TRBV9	TRBD2	.	TRBJ2-2	TGTGCCAGCAGCCCAAGACTAGCGGGGTTTACCGGGGAGCTGTTTTTT	CASSPRLAGFTGELFF
TRBV6-1	.	few	TRBJ1-1	TGTGCCAGCAGAGCGTCCGAAGGTTTGCTGAACACTGAAGCTTTCTTT	CASRASEGLLNTEAFF